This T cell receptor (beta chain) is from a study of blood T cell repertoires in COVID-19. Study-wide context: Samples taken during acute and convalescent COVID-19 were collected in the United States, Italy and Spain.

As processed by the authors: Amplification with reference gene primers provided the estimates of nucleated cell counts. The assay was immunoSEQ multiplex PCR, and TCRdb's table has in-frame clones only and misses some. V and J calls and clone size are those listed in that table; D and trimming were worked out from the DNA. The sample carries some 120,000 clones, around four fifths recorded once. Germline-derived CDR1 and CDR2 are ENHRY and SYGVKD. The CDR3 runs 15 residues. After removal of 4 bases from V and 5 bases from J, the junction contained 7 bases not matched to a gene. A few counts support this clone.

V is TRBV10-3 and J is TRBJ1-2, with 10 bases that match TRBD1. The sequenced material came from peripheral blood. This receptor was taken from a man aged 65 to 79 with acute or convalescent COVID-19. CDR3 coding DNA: TGTGCCATCAGTGGGACCGGGACAGGGGTTTATGGCTACACCTTC. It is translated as CAISGTGTGVYGYTF.